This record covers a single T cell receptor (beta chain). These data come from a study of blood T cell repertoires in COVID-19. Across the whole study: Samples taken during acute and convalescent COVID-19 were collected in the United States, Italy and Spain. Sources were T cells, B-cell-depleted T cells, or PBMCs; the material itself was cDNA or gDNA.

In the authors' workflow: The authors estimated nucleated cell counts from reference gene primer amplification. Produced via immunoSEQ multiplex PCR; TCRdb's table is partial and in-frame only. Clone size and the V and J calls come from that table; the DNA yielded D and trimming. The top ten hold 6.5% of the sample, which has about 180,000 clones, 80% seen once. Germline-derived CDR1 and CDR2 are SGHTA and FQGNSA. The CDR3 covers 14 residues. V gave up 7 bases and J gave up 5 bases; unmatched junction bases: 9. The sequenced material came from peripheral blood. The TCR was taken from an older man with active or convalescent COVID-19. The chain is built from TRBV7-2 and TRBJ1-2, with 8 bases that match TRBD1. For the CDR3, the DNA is TGTGCCAGCAATCTCTCAGGGGGCGAGTATGGCTACACCTTC. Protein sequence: CASNLSGGEYGYTF.